A selection of T cell receptor beta chains follows, all from one sample in a study of T-cell reconstitution after alpha-beta-depleted transplantation in children. TCRdb analysed the PCR reads with MiXCR anew, one entry per CDR3 protein. This sample has around 240,000 distinct CDR3 sequences; 7.5% to 9.5% occur once, and the top ten carry 6.3%. The sequencing here drew on PBMCs, mostly from graft donor cells, taken 180 days after TCRalphabeta/CD19-depleted stem cell transplant. Receptor source: a male patient under 18 who had a stem cell transplant for acute lymphoblastic leukemia, so the T cells may come from the graft donor. CDR3s include the opening cysteine and the closing phenylalanine or tryptophan. A D gene is named only where the DNA matches it firmly. Clone size, where shown, is once, few, many, or a class for clones that have expanded.

TRBJ1-5 | - | - | TRBV5-6 | CASSSWQFGGHNQPQHF | TGTGCCAGCAGCTCCTGGCAATTCGGCGGTCACAATCAGCCCCAGCATTTT
TRBJ2-2 | - | many | TRBV7-6 | CASSLVLSGGELFF | TGTGCCAGCAGCTTAGTTTTAAGTGGCGGGGAGCTGTTTTTT
TRBJ1-1 | - | many | TRBV29-1 | CSVETPTEAFF | TGCAGCGTTGAGACCCCCACTGAAGCTTTCTTT
TRBJ1-1 | - | many | TRBV20-1 | CSAPGPNTEAFF | TGCAGTGCTCCTGGACCGAACACTGAAGCTTTCTTT
TRBJ2-1 | - | many | TRBV7-3 | CASSTGTTNEQFF | TGTGCCAGCAGCACAGGGACTACCAATGAGCAGTTCTTC
TRBJ1-2 | - | - | TRBV7-9 | CASSTHGSTGSSGYTF | TGTGCCAGCAGCACACATGGCTCTACAGGATCCAGCGGCTACACCTTC
TRBJ2-3 | - | many | TRBV28 | CASSSRTDPDTQYF | TGTGCCAGCAGTTCACGAACGGACCCAGATACGCAGTATTTT
TRBJ2-2 | TRBD1 | many | TRBV24-1 | CATKGASGTGELFF | TGTGCCACCAAGGGGGCCTCGGGCACCGGGGAGCTGTTTTTT
TRBJ1-1 | - | many | TRBV5-1 | CASSLAWGNTEAFF | TGCGCCAGCAGCTTGGCCTGGGGAAACACTGAAGCTTTCTTT
TRBJ2-6 | - | many | TRBV12-3/TRBV12-4 | CASSFHSGANVLTF | TGTGCCAGCAGTTTTCACTCCGGGGCCAACGTCCTGACTTTC
TRBJ1-1 | - | many | TRBV6-5 | CASSYTKWTALWTEAFF | TGTGCCAGCAGTTACACGAAATGGACCGCGCTTTGGACTGAAGCTTTCTTT
TRBJ1-1 | TRBD1 | many | TRBV10-3 | CAIDRANTEAFF | TGTGCCATCGACAGGGCGAACACTGAAGCTTTCTTT
TRBJ1-1 | - | many | TRBV6-5 | CASSYSTGSRTEAFF | TGTGCCAGCAGTTACTCAACGGGGAGTAGGACTGAAGCTTTCTTT
TRBJ1-5 | TRBD1 | many | TRBV12-3/TRBV12-4 | CASSLGQGSRSNQPQHF | TGTGCCAGCAGTTTAGGACAGGGGTCGAGAAGCAATCAGCCCCAGCATTTT
TRBJ2-1 | - | many | TRBV7-8 | CASSLEWDYNEQFF | TGTGCCAGCAGCTTAGAGTGGGACTACAATGAGCAGTTCTTC
TRBJ2-3 | - | many | TRBV6-6 | CASSYYQGGAQYF | TGTGCCAGCAGTTACTACCAGGGTGGGGCGCAGTATTTT
TRBJ2-2 | - | many | TRBV6-1 | CASPANTGELFF | TGTGCCAGCCCTGCTAACACCGGGGAGCTGTTTTTT
TRBJ1-5 | TRBD1 | many | TRBV4-1 | CASSQGLQGRVLGGNQPQHF | TGCGCCAGCAGCCAAGGCTTACAGGGGCGAGTCCTTGGGGGCAATCAGCCCCAGCATTTT
TRBJ2-7 | - | many | TRBV4-2 | CASSQKDGYEQYF | TGTGCCAGCAGCCAAAAGGACGGATACGAGCAGTACTTC
TRBJ2-3 | - | - | TRBV5-1 | CASSLGGDHADTQYF | TGCGCCAGCAGCTTGGGAGGGGATCACGCAGATACGCAGTATTTT
TRBJ1-5 | TRBD1 | many | TRBV5-1 | CASSLDRDRDQIRSNQPQHF | TGCGCCAGCAGCTTGGATAGGGACAGGGACCAAATAAGGAGCAATCAGCCCCAGCATTTT
TRBJ2-3 | TRBD1 | many | TRBV2 | CASSPLPRTGTGGDTQYF | TGTGCCAGCAGCCCCCTCCCTAGAACCGGGACAGGGGGAGATACGCAGTATTTT
TRBJ2-1 | TRBD1 | many | TRBV6-1 | CASSGDGTANNEQFF | TGTGCCAGCAGTGGGGACGGGACAGCTAACAATGAGCAGTTCTTC
TRBJ2-5 | TRBD1 | many | TRBV12-3/TRBV12-4 | CASIPGQGRRGETQYF | TGTGCCAGCATCCCGGGACAGGGTCGAAGAGGGGAGACCCAGTACTTC
TRBJ2-2 | - | many | TRBV5-6 | CASSFRGLLTGELFF | TGTGCCAGCAGCTTTCGGGGCCTGCTAACCGGGGAGCTGTTTTTT
TRBJ2-7 | TRBD2 | many | TRBV2 | CASSDLLAGVYEQYF | TGTGCCAGCAGTGACTTACTAGCGGGAGTCTACGAGCAGTACTTC
TRBJ2-1 | - | - | TRBV14 | CDSQGWSSYNEQFF | TGTGATAGCCAGGGTTGGAGCTCCTACAATGAGCAGTTCTTC
TRBJ2-1 | TRBD2 | many | TRBV28 | CASSSLWGRAYNEQFF | TGTGCCAGCAGTTCCCTGTGGGGGAGGGCCTACAATGAGCAGTTCTTC
TRBJ2-7 | - | many | TRBV7-6 | CASSLDRNSYEQYF | TGTGCCAGCAGCTTAGATCGAAACTCCTACGAGCAGTACTTC
TRBJ2-5 | - | many | TRBV4-3 | CASSQDWSGEETQYF | TGCGCCAGCAGCCAAGATTGGTCAGGGGAAGAGACCCAGTACTTC
TRBJ2-5 | - | many | TRBV6-5 | CASALVWETQYF | TGTGCCAGCGCACTAGTTTGGGAGACCCAGTACTTC
TRBJ2-7 | - | many | TRBV18 | CASSPGVGPAYEQYF | TGTGCCAGCTCTCCAGGCGTCGGGCCGGCGTACGAGCAGTACTTC
TRBJ2-5 | - | many | TRBV20-1 | CSALRGLLQETQYF | TGCAGTGCCCTCCGAGGACTCTTACAAGAGACCCAGTACTTC
TRBJ2-2 | - | many | TRBV20-1 | CSARIGLTGELFF | TGCAGTGCTAGGATAGGGTTAACCGGGGAGCTGTTTTTT
TRBJ2-7 | TRBD1 | many | TRBV2 | CASQGAYEQYF | TGTGCCTCCCAGGGGGCCTACGAGCAGTACTTC
TRBJ1-1 | - | many | TRBV28 | CASNLGPPNAEAFF | TGTGCCAGCAACTTGGGACCCCCGAACGCTGAAGCTTTCTTT
TRBJ2-7 | - | - | TRBV3-1 | CASCPHPSLASYEQYF | TGTGCCTCCTGCCCCCACCCCTCTCTAGCCAGTTACGAGCAGTACTTC
TRBJ2-2 | - | many | TRBV12-3/TRBV12-4 | CASSLDWNTGELFF | TGTGCCAGCAGTTTAGACTGGAACACCGGGGAGCTGTTTTTT
TRBJ2-7 | - | many | TRBV5-5 | CASSLKGEQYF | TGTGCCAGCAGCTTAAAGGGCGAGCAGTACTTC
TRBJ2-1 | TRBD2 | many | TRBV20-1 | CSAGRLAGIYNEQFF | TGCAGTGCTGGTCGACTAGCGGGAATCTACAATGAGCAGTTCTTC
TRBJ2-5 | - | many | TRBV28 | CASSLPGTQEAQYF | TGTGCCAGCAGTCTCCCCGGGACCCAAGAGGCCCAGTACTTC